This entry lists 18 T cell receptor beta chains sequenced from one sample in a study of T cell repertoires in cytomegalovirus infection. TCRdb independently ran MiXCR on the reads; one entry per CDR3 protein. The repertoire consists of some 180,000 distinct CDR3 sequences, with about a sixth occurring once and the leading ten covering about 25%. Sequenced sample: CD8+ T cells from PBMCs. Every receptor here comes from a human donor in good health (CMV status not recorded). Some clones in this sample may be carry-over from other donors' samples.

The table lists this clonotype with a few counts. This chain uses TRBV7-9 with TRBJ2-3; D possibly uses TRBD1 or TRBD2 (5 bases each). Per germline, CDR1 SEHNR and CDR2 FQNEAQ (reference sequence). The V gene lost 4 bases and the J gene lost 2 bases, with 19 bases spanning the gap. The CDR3 runs 17 residues. The CDR3 coding sequence is TGTGCCAGCAGCTCACCCGAGAGGGGAGCCTTCACAGATACGCAGTATTTT. Its protein product is CASSSPERGAFTDTQYF.

This chain joins TRBV28 and TRBJ2-7; TRBD2 agrees at 8 bases. The CDR3 is 16 amino acids. V gave up 2 bases and J gave up 5 bases; unmatched junction bases: 11. Germline CDR1 reads MDHEN; CDR2 reads SYDVKM. CDR3 DNA sequence: TGTGCCAGCAGTTTAAAAGAGCGGGGGCTGCACAACGAGCAGTACTTC. Translated: CASSLKERGLHNEQYF.

V is TRBV4-1 and J is TRBJ2-1, with TRBD2 matching 11 bases. Germline V gene sequence: CDR1 MGHRA, CDR2 YSYEKL. CDR3 length equals 16 residues. V dropped 2 bases and J dropped 7; count of bases not matched to a gene: 7. The CDR3: CASSQPGLAGGNEQFF. CDR3 coding DNA: TGCGCCAGCAGCCAACCCGGACTAGCGGGTGGTAATGAGCAGTTCTTC.

The V and J genes are TRBV2 and TRBJ2-7; D gene uncertain. This CDR3 is 13 amino acids long. The V and J ends lost 7 bases and 0 bases respectively, with 10 bases between them. Germline CDR1 SNHLY, CDR2 FYNNEI. The CDR3 nucleotides read TGTGCCAGCAATGGCATGGTCTCCTACGAGCAGTACTTC. Protein: CASNGMVSYEQYF.

The chain is built from TRBV2 and TRBJ1-1; 8 bases fit TRBD1. The J segment lost 1 base and the V segment lost 10 bases, leaving 5 bases of the junction unmatched. There are 13 residues in the CDR3. Germline values: CDR1 SNHLY, CDR2 FYNNEI. Here the CDR3 DNA reads TGTGCCAAGGCCGGACAGGGGAACACTGAAGCTTTCTTT. Protein: CAKAGQGNTEAFF.

The chain carries TRBV3-1 and TRBJ2-3, with D perhaps being TRBD1 or TRBD2 (6 bases each). The CDR3 totals 15 residues. The ends were cut back, 0 bases at V and 6 bases at J, with 13 bases in the middle. Per the germline V gene, CDR1 is LGHDT and CDR2 is YNNKEL (reference sequence). The CDR3 DNA is TGTGCCAGCAGCCAAGACCCGGGGGCAGGGGATACGCAGTATTTT. It is translated as CASSQDPGAGDTQYF.

This clonotype was detected a few times. The J gene is TRBJ1-5, the V gene TRBV7-9, with D unresolved. Per the germline V gene, CDR1 is SEHNR and CDR2 is FQNEAQ (reference sequence). Trimming pared 4 bases from V and 3 bases from J, leaving 7 bases between. The length of the CDR3 is 13 residues. The CDR3 here is CASSSSDNQPQHF. The CDR3, as DNA: TGTGCCAGCAGCTCATCCGACAATCAGCCCCAGCATTTT.

This clonotype showed up just a few times. J is TRBJ2-7 and V is TRBV28; no definite D call. Trimming cost V 6 bases and J 6 bases, with 18 bases left between them. This CDR3 is built from 14 residues. Germline values: CDR1 MDHEN, CDR2 SYDVKM. The CDR3 bases are TGTGCCAGCAGACCAGCAGGCCTAGTAGCCGAGCAGTACTTC. Its translation is CASRPAGLVAEQYF. Looking up the rest from reference TRBV28 and TRBJ2-7 gives the full variable domain: DVKVTQSSRYLVKRTGEKVFLECVQDMDHENMFWYRQDPGLGLRLIYFSYDVKMKEKGDIPEGYSVSREKKERFSLILESASTNQTSMYLCASRPAGLVAEQYFGPGTRLTVT.

The chain employs TRBV28 and TRBJ2-3; 10 bases are a match to TRBD2. This CDR3 spans 15 amino acids. In germline, CDR1 is MDHEN, CDR2 SYDVKM. With V trimmed by 3 bases and J by 7 bases, 7 bases remained unmatched. CDR3 protein: CASSFSGGRGNTQYF. For the CDR3, the DNA is TGTGCCAGCAGTTTTAGCGGGGGGCGAGGGAATACGCAGTATTTT. Variable domain in full (rest from reference TRBV28 and TRBJ2-3): DVKVTQSSRYLVKRTGEKVFLECVQDMDHENMFWYRQDPGLGLRLIYFSYDVKMKEKGDIPEGYSVSREKKERFSLILESASTNQTSMYLCASSFSGGRGNTQYFGPGTRLTVL.

The chain links TRBV15 to TRBJ1-2; 7 bases match TRBD1. Germline V gene sequence: CDR1 LNHNV, CDR2 YYDKDF (reference sequence). The CDR3 extends over 13 amino acids. Germline trimming cut 7 bases from V and 8 bases from J; bases unmatched to any gene: 10. CDR3 DNA sequence: TGTGCCACCAATACACCGGACAGGCGGGGCTACACCTTC. It encodes CATNTPDRRGYTF.

V usage is TRBV7-9 and J usage is TRBJ1-1; 9 nucleotides line up with TRBD1. This CDR3 region has 16 residues. The trim removed 6 bases at V and 2 bases at J, leaving 10 bases unmatched. Germline V gene data show CDR1 as SEHNR and CDR2 as FQNEAQ (reference sequence). The CDR3 nucleotides are TGTGCCAGCAGTCTTCTTCCGGGACAGGGTAACACTGAAGCTTTCTTT. As protein: CASSLLPGQGNTEAFF.

This clonotype has only a few counts. This sequence joins TRBV12-3 or TRBV12-4 and TRBJ2-7, with 7 bases matching TRBD1. The CDR3 runs to 12 residues. With V trimmed by 8 bases and J by 2 bases, 3 bases remained unmatched. Here the CDR3 DNA reads TGTGCCAGCGGGACAGCAGCCTACGAGCAGTACTTC. This sequence encodes CASGTAAYEQYF.

This chain joins TRBV20-1 and TRBJ2-7, with D unresolved. Trimming removed 5 bases from V and 3 bases from J, with 8 bases in between. Germline V gene sequence: CDR1 DFQATT, CDR2 SNEGSKA (reference sequence). The CDR3 is 11 residues long. CDR3 sequence: CSAGLDYEQYF. The CDR3, as DNA: TGCAGTGCTGGGTTGGACTACGAGCAGTACTTC.

The J gene is TRBJ1-5, the V gene TRBV20-1, with 8 nucleotides matching TRBD1. Germline V gene lookup returns CDR1 DFQATT and CDR2 SNEGSKA (reference sequence). V lost 6 bases and J lost 0; bases outside the gene matches: 13. The CDR3 runs to 17 residues. The CDR3 bases are TGCAGTGCAGGAGTCGGGACAGGAGTCATTAGCAATCAGCCCCAGCATTTT. Residues: CSAGVGTGVISNQPQHF.

The chain combines TRBV7-9 with TRBJ2-7; no definite D call. The germline CDR1 and CDR2 sequences are SEHNR and FQNEAQ (reference sequence). V was pared by 5 bases and J by 3 bases, with 14 bases between. The CDR3 consists of 14 residues. Written as DNA, the CDR3 is TGTGCCAGCAGCCCCGGGCAGACGAACTACGAGCAGTACTTC. As protein: CASSPGQTNYEQYF.

V and J are TRBV12-3 or TRBV12-4 and TRBJ2-1; D is perhaps TRBD2 (5 bases). CDR3 length: 15 residues. V lost 3 bases to trimming and J lost 4 bases, with 13 bases between them. The CDR3: CASSLPRAGYNEQFF. The DNA of the CDR3 is TGTGCCAGCAGTTTGCCGAGGGCTGGGTACAATGAGCAGTTCTTC.

In nucleotides, the CDR3 is TGTGCCAGCAGCTCCCCGTCTTTGAATCAGCCCCAGCATTTT. This codes for CASSSPSLNQPQHF. V and J are TRBV7-9 and TRBJ1-5; D is uncertain. Trimming stripped 4 bases from V and 4 bases from J, with 11 bases between. This CDR3 spans 14 amino acids. Germline V gene sequence: CDR1 SEHNR, CDR2 FQNEAQ (reference sequence). Full variable domain (remainder filled in from reference TRBV7-9 and TRBJ1-5): DTGVSQNPRHKITKRGQNVTFRCDPISEHNRLYWYRQTLGQGPEFLTYFQNEAQLEKSRLLSDRFSAERPKGSFSTLEIQRTEQGDSAMYLCASSSPSLNQPQHFGDGTRLSIL.

This clonotype was seen a few times. The J gene is TRBJ2-2, the V gene TRBV4-1; D is perhaps TRBD1 (6 bases). V was shortened by 0 bases and J by 6 bases, with 14 bases between the two germline ends. This CDR3 contains 16 residues. Germline V gene lookup returns CDR1 MGHRA and CDR2 YSYEKL. CDR3 DNA sequence: TGCGCCAGCAGCCAAGAGACAGGAGAGATCCCCGGGGAGCTGTTTTTT. Its translation: CASSQETGEIPGELFF.